This T cell receptor beta chain was documented in a study of T cells in Graves' hyperthyroidism and ophthalmopathy. Study conclusions and caveats: In the analysis, a 13 V-J model separated ophthalmopathy from stable hyperthyroidism. In the blood, most expanded thyroid clonotypes above 0.001 appeared as well.

The CDR3 runs 12 residues. The V end lost 3 bases, the J end lost 8 bases, and 9 bases lay between the germline ends. The germline gives CDR1 SGHAT, CDR2 FQNNGV. In this sample, this clonotype turned up many times. The target antigen is unknown. Amplification targeted TCR beta CDR3 regions from RNA transcripts. The primer set for the first-round RT-PCR of the TCR CDR3 was HTBI. TCRdb independently ran MiXCR on the multiplex PCR reads; one entry per CDR3 protein. The sample lists about 270,000 distinct CDR3 sequences, roughly 22% occurring once. Clinical symptoms, serum thyroxine, TRAb, thyroid ultrasound and orbital computed tomography informed diagnoses. PBMCs were collected from a 10 ml volume of fresh peripheral blood.

This TCR was recovered from a man between 25 and 39 years old with Graves' ophthalmopathy. The specimen was blood. The genes are TRBV11-2 and TRBJ2-3; D remains ambiguous. The CDR3 loop reads CASSFTDGTQYF. CDR3 nucleotide sequence: TGTGCCAGCAGCTTTACCGACGGTACGCAGTATTTT.